This is a list of T cell receptor beta chains from one sample in a study of blood T cell repertoires in COVID-19. TCRdb's copy holds only in-frame clones and misses some; the assay was immunoSEQ multiplex PCR. The sample lists over 120,000 clones, around 89% seen once, with around 3% in the top ten. Sequenced material: peripheral blood. These receptor sequences come from a man aged 60 to 69 with active or convalescent COVID-19. Both conserved end residues are part of each CDR3. A D gene is named only where the DNA matches it firmly. Clone size, where shown, is once, few, many, or a class for clones that have expanded.

v_gene: TRBV13
d_gene: NA
len: 15
j_gene: TRBJ2-2
abundance: NA
CDR3aa: CASSTPTGNTGELFF
CDR3nt: TGTGCCAGCAGCACACCAACAGGGAACACCGGGGAGCTGTTTTTT

v_gene: TRBV6-2/TRBV6-3
d_gene: NA
len: 14
j_gene: TRBJ1-2
abundance: NA
CDR3aa: CASSRWRASYGYTF
CDR3nt: TGTGCCAGCAGCCGGTGGAGGGCTTCCTATGGCTACACCTTC

v_gene: TRBV5-5
d_gene: NA
len: 13
j_gene: TRBJ2-1
abundance: NA
CDR3aa: CASSLAPGIEQFF
CDR3nt: TGTGCCAGCAGCTTGGCCCCGGGGATTGAGCAGTTCTTC

v_gene: TRBV5-4
d_gene: TRBD1
len: 17
j_gene: TRBJ1-1
abundance: NA
CDR3aa: CASSDRTGPPGNTEAFF
CDR3nt: TGTGCCAGCAGCGACCGGACAGGGCCACCTGGGAACACTGAAGCTTTCTTT

v_gene: TRBV7-2
d_gene: NA
len: 14
j_gene: TRBJ1-1
abundance: NA
CDR3aa: CASSSRPTSGITFF
CDR3nt: TGTGCCAGCAGTTCCCGGCCAACCTCAGGGATAACTTTCTTT

v_gene: TRBV30
d_gene: TRBD2
len: 15
j_gene: TRBJ2-5
abundance: NA
CDR3aa: CAWANGLAGEETQYF
CDR3nt: TGTGCCTGGGCTAACGGACTAGCGGGAGAAGAGACCCAGTACTTC

v_gene: TRBV27
d_gene: NA
len: 17
j_gene: TRBJ2-1
abundance: NA
CDR3aa: CASSSLPQNFRGNEQFF
CDR3nt: TGTGCCAGCAGTTCTTTACCCCAGAACTTTCGGGGCAATGAGCAGTTCTTC

v_gene: TRBV7-2
d_gene: NA
len: 14
j_gene: TRBJ2-2
abundance: once
CDR3aa: CASSLVQNTGELFF
CDR3nt: TGTGCCAGCAGCTTAGTCCAGAACACCGGGGAGCTGTTTTTT

v_gene: TRBV4-3
d_gene: NA
len: 15
j_gene: TRBJ2-3
abundance: NA
CDR3aa: CASSQGGSLTDTQYF
CDR3nt: TGCGCCAGCAGCCAAGGGGGCAGTCTCACAGATACGCAGTATTTT

v_gene: TRBV6-5
d_gene: TRBD1
len: 15
j_gene: TRBJ1-2
abundance: NA
CDR3aa: CASRTKGQGWSGYTF
CDR3nt: TGTGCCAGCAGAACAAAGGGACAGGGGTGGAGTGGCTACACCTTC

v_gene: TRBV10-3
d_gene: TRBD1
len: 15
j_gene: TRBJ1-1
abundance: NA
CDR3aa: CAISEGTVRGTEAFF
CDR3nt: TGTGCCATCAGTGAGGGGACAGTTCGGGGCACTGAAGCTTTCTTT

v_gene: TRBV7-9
d_gene: TRBD1
len: 14
j_gene: TRBJ1-1
abundance: NA
CDR3aa: CASTLRDRDTEAFF
CDR3nt: TGTGCCAGCACCCTCCGGGACAGGGACACTGAAGCTTTCTTT

v_gene: TRBV5-5
d_gene: NA
len: 15
j_gene: TRBJ1-5
abundance: few
CDR3aa: CASSSLQGPNQPQHF
CDR3nt: TGTGCCAGCAGCTCCCTTCAGGGGCCCAATCAGCCCCAGCATTTT

v_gene: TRBV18
d_gene: NA
len: 15
j_gene: TRBJ2-7
abundance: NA
CDR3aa: CASSPLRAPQDEQYF
CDR3nt: TGTGCCAGCTCACCACTCCGGGCCCCACAGGATGAGCAGTACTTC

v_gene: TRBV6-5
d_gene: NA
len: 13
j_gene: TRBJ1-4
abundance: NA
CDR3aa: CASSLYRDEKLFF
CDR3nt: TGTGCCAGCAGCCTTTACCGGGATGAAAAACTGTTTTTT

v_gene: TRBV27
d_gene: NA
len: 14
j_gene: TRBJ1-2
abundance: few
CDR3aa: CASSLTGRADGYTF
CDR3nt: TGTGCCAGCAGTTTGACGGGCAGGGCCGATGGCTACACCTTC

v_gene: TRBV9
d_gene: NA
len: 14
j_gene: TRBJ1-6
abundance: once
CDR3aa: CASSVQGPNSPLHF
CDR3nt: TGTGCCAGCAGCGTCCAGGGGCCAAATTCACCCCTCCACTTT

v_gene: TRBV24-1
d_gene: TRBD1
len: 15
j_gene: TRBJ1-2
abundance: NA
CDR3aa: CATSDADRGPDGYTF
CDR3nt: TGTGCCACCAGTGATGCGGACAGGGGGCCGGATGGCTACACCTTC

v_gene: TRBV5-8
d_gene: NA
len: 15
j_gene: TRBJ1-5
abundance: NA
CDR3aa: CASSLGALGNQPQHF
CDR3nt: TGTGCCAGCAGCTTAGGAGCCCTGGGCAATCAGCCCCAGCATTTT

v_gene: TRBV5-5
d_gene: NA
len: 12
j_gene: TRBJ2-7
abundance: NA
CDR3aa: CASSQTAYEQYF
CDR3nt: TGTGCCAGCAGCCAGACAGCGTACGAGCAGTACTTC

v_gene: TRBV28
d_gene: TRBD1
len: 14
j_gene: TRBJ1-5
abundance: few
CDR3aa: CASSQPGQGRPQHF
CDR3nt: TGTGCCAGCAGTCAGCCGGGACAGGGTAGGCCCCAGCATTTT

v_gene: TRBV30
d_gene: NA
len: 11
j_gene: TRBJ1-2
abundance: NA
CDR3aa: CASSRGHGYTF
CDR3nt: TGTGCCTCCAGCAGGGGACATGGCTACACCTTC

v_gene: TRBV2
d_gene: NA
len: 14
j_gene: TRBJ2-3
abundance: NA
CDR3aa: CASSTGIGTDTQYF
CDR3nt: TGTGCCAGCAGTACGGGAATCGGCACAGATACGCAGTATTTT

v_gene: TRBV3-1/TRBV3-2
d_gene: TRBD2
len: 16
j_gene: TRBJ2-2
abundance: NA
CDR3aa: CASSPGGLAGTGELFF
CDR3nt: TGTGCCAGCAGCCCCGGGGGTTTAGCGGGCACCGGGGAGCTGTTTTTT

v_gene: TRBV7-2
d_gene: NA
len: 16
j_gene: TRBJ1-2
abundance: NA
CDR3aa: CASSSFPGGAGYGYTF
CDR3nt: TGTGCCAGCAGCTCTTTTCCGGGGGGCGCGGGCTATGGCTACACCTTC

v_gene: TRBV2
d_gene: TRBD1
len: 15
j_gene: TRBJ1-5
abundance: NA
CDR3aa: CASRADRGSNQPQHF
CDR3nt: TGTGCCAGCAGGGCGGACAGGGGTAGCAATCAGCCCCAGCATTTT

v_gene: TRBV7-3
d_gene: NA
len: 13
j_gene: TRBJ1-2
abundance: NA
CDR3aa: CASSLQGFGGYTF
CDR3nt: TGTGCCAGCAGCTTACAGGGGTTCGGTGGCTACACCTTC

v_gene: TRBV28
d_gene: NA
len: 14
j_gene: TRBJ1-2
abundance: NA
CDR3aa: CASNPRGLARGYTF
CDR3nt: TGTGCCAGTAACCCTCGGGGACTGGCGCGGGGCTACACCTTC

v_gene: TRBV19
d_gene: TRBD2
len: 19
j_gene: TRBJ2-3
abundance: NA
CDR3aa: CASSGRTSGSALSTDTQYF
CDR3nt: TGTGCCAGTAGTGGGCGGACTAGCGGGAGCGCCCTAAGCACAGATACGCAGTATTTT

v_gene: TRBV6-5
d_gene: NA
len: 13
j_gene: TRBJ1-2
abundance: NA
CDR3aa: CASSLVQGKGYTF
CDR3nt: TGTGCCAGCAGTTTAGTTCAGGGGAAAGGCTACACCTTC

v_gene: TRBV4-1
d_gene: NA
len: 14
j_gene: TRBJ1-3
abundance: NA
CDR3aa: CASSQPGKQNTIYF
CDR3nt: TGCGCCAGCAGCCAACCGGGAAAGCAAAACACCATATATTTT

v_gene: TRBV7-8
d_gene: NA
len: 12
j_gene: TRBJ1-2
abundance: NA
CDR3aa: CASSLGLYGYTF
CDR3nt: TGTGCCAGCAGCCTCGGTCTCTATGGCTACACCTTC

v_gene: TRBV6-2/TRBV6-3
d_gene: NA
len: 15
j_gene: TRBJ2-6
abundance: NA
CDR3aa: CASSLTGSGANVLTF
CDR3nt: TGTGCCAGCAGTCTTACAGGGAGTGGGGCCAACGTCCTGACTTTC

v_gene: TRBV7-3
d_gene: NA
len: 14
j_gene: TRBJ2-3
abundance: NA
CDR3aa: CASSFQGSTDTQYF
CDR3nt: TGTGCCAGCAGCTTTCAGGGGAGCACAGATACGCAGTATTTT

v_gene: TRBV6-2/TRBV6-3
d_gene: TRBD1
len: 15
j_gene: TRBJ1-2
abundance: NA
CDR3aa: CASSTYRTGSYGYTF
CDR3nt: TGTGCCAGCAGCACCTATAGGACAGGCTCCTATGGCTACACCTTC

v_gene: TRBV21-1
d_gene: NA
len: 15
j_gene: TRBJ1-2
abundance: NA
CDR3aa: CASSVARGSGYGYTF
CDR3nt: NA

v_gene: TRBV19
d_gene: TRBD1
len: 16
j_gene: TRBJ2-4
abundance: few
CDR3aa: CASTRTGALAKNIQYF
CDR3nt: TGTGCCAGTACTAGAACAGGGGCTCTAGCCAAAAACATTCAGTACTTC

v_gene: TRBV3-1/TRBV3-2
d_gene: NA
len: 16
j_gene: TRBJ2-3
abundance: NA
CDR3aa: CASSRRDSGPTDTQYF
CDR3nt: TGTGCCAGCAGCCGCCGGGACTCCGGTCCCACAGATACGCAGTATTTT

v_gene: TRBV7-6
d_gene: TRBD1
len: 15
j_gene: TRBJ1-5
abundance: once
CDR3aa: CASSLFQGADQPQHF
CDR3nt: TGTGCCAGCAGCTTATTTCAGGGGGCCGATCAGCCCCAGCATTTT

v_gene: TRBV6-4
d_gene: TRBD2
len: 15
j_gene: TRBJ2-1
abundance: NA
CDR3aa: CASSYLAGISHEQFF
CDR3nt: TGTGCCAGCAGTTACTTAGCGGGGATCTCCCATGAGCAGTTCTTC

v_gene: TRBV5-1
d_gene: NA
len: 16
j_gene: TRBJ1-1
abundance: NA
CDR3aa: CASSLDNVHQNTEAFF
CDR3nt: TGCGCCAGCAGCTTGGATAATGTACACCAGAACACTGAAGCTTTCTTT

v_gene: TRBV5-4
d_gene: TRBD2
len: 14
j_gene: TRBJ2-3
abundance: once
CDR3aa: CASSSGGRTDTQYF
CDR3nt: TGTGCCAGCAGCTCGGGGGGGCGCACAGATACGCAGTATTTT

v_gene: TRBV29-1
d_gene: NA
len: 14
j_gene: TRBJ2-7
abundance: NA
CDR3aa: CSVEVGLNEGVQYF
CDR3nt: TGCAGCGTTGAGGTGGGGTTAAACGAAGGGGTGCAGTACTTC

v_gene: TRBV24-1
d_gene: TRBD1
len: 15
j_gene: TRBJ1-2
abundance: NA
CDR3aa: CATSDGRDRGRGYTF
CDR3nt: TGTGCCACCAGTGATGGCCGGGACAGGGGTCGCGGCTACACCTTC

v_gene: TRBV11-3
d_gene: NA
len: 13
j_gene: TRBJ2-7
abundance: NA
CDR3aa: CASSLDMTEEQYF
CDR3nt: TGTGCCAGCAGCTTAGATATGACAGAAGAGCAGTACTTC

v_gene: TRBV10-3
d_gene: NA
len: 15
j_gene: TRBJ1-1
abundance: NA
CDR3aa: CAISAYQGGNTEAFF
CDR3nt: TGTGCCATCAGTGCCTACCAAGGAGGGAACACTGAAGCTTTCTTT

v_gene: TRBV7-2
d_gene: TRBD2
len: 14
j_gene: TRBJ2-1
abundance: NA
CDR3aa: CASSFGGAVYEQFF
CDR3nt: TGTGCCAGCAGCTTCGGGGGGGCCGTCTATGAGCAGTTCTTC

v_gene: TRBV4-2
d_gene: NA
len: 16
j_gene: TRBJ1-3
abundance: few
CDR3aa: CASSQNPHGAGNTIYF
CDR3nt: TGTGCCAGCAGCCAAAACCCTCACGGGGCTGGAAACACCATATATTTT